Following are 22 T cell receptor beta chains from one sample sequenced in a study of CD8+CD57+ T cells in acquired aplastic anemia. Profiles of TCR beta VDJ and CDR3 were generated from a genomic DNA template. From the reads, TCRdb called clonotypes with MiXCR, one entry per CDR3 protein. There are fewer than 250,000 distinct CDR3 sequences in the sample; approximately 45% occur only once, and 7.8% lies in the top ten. Only patients with CD8+CD57+ cell expansion on flow cytometry were chosen for sequencing. The source material was sorted CD4+, CD8+, or CD8+CD57+ T cells (not recorded which) from PBMCs. These receptors were collected from a human donor with aplastic anemia.

The chain combines TRBV20-1 with TRBJ2-3; 8 bases are shared with TRBD2. The CDR3 loop spans 14 amino acids. Germline CDR1 DFQATT, CDR2 SNEGSKA (reference sequence). The ends lost 3 bases at V and 2 bases at J; junction bases unmatched: 4. The CDR3 here is CSARWRGATDTQYF. The CDR3 region has the DNA TGCAGTGCTAGGTGGCGGGGGGCCACAGATACGCAGTATTTT.

This clonotype has ten or more counts. This chain connects TRBV6-2 or TRBV6-3 to TRBJ2-5, with D perhaps matching TRBD2 (5 bases). Trimming cost V 2 bases and J 5 bases, with 15 bases left between them. CDR1 is MNHEY and CDR2 is SVGEGT in the germline V gene. CDR3 length: 15 amino acids. CDR3 sequence (DNA): TGTGCCAGCAGTTACGACGGACTGCTCCGCGAGACCCAGTACTTC. Translation gives CASSYDGLLRETQYF.

V gene TRBV10-3 combines with J gene TRBJ1-2, with TRBD1 as a possible D gene (5 bases). Germline CDR1 ENHRY, CDR2 SYGVKD. There are 14 residues in the CDR3. V was cut by 6 bases and J by 3 bases, with 14 bases left in between. The DNA of the CDR3 is TGTGCCATCAGCGAAGGGGCATATGACTATGGCTACACCTTC. Translated, it gives CAISEGAYDYGYTF.

The chain links TRBV19 to TRBJ2-1, with D unresolved. The tail of the sequence fits TRBJ2-5 better, so the J call may be wrong. CDR1 is LNHDA, CDR2 SQIVND, per germline (reference sequence). CDR3 length: 15 residues. The CDR3 DNA follows: TGTGCCAGTAGTAAACTACTGGATAGCCAAGAGACCCAGTACTTC. Translation gives CASSKLLDSQETQYF.

This clonotype was recorded many times. The rearrangement uses TRBV4-3 and TRBJ1-1; D not certain. Trimming removed 0 bases at V and 1 base at J, with 18 bases between. Germline CDR1 LGHNA, CDR2 YSLEER. This CDR3 spans 18 amino acids. The CDR3 DNA follows: TGCGCCAGCAGCCAAGACTCAGGCGACGTGCGCGAGAACACTGAAGCTTTCTTT. Encoded protein: CASSQDSGDVRENTEAFF.

V usage is TRBV7-9 and J usage is TRBJ2-1, with 8 bases matching TRBD1. This CDR3 is built from 15 residues. CDR1 is SEHNR and CDR2 is FQNEAQ in the germline V gene (reference sequence). J lost 4 bases, V lost 2 bases, and 4 bases had no gene match. As DNA, the CDR3 is TGTGCCAGCAGCTTACCGGGACAGGCATACAATGAGCAGTTCTTC. It translates to CASSLPGQAYNEQFF.

This sequence joins TRBV6-6 and TRBJ1-1, with a weak D call TRBD1 (6 bases). The CDR3 is 15 residues long. The germline gives CDR1 MNHNY, CDR2 SVGAGI (reference sequence). V was clipped by 5 bases and J by 1 base, with 14 bases between them. The CDR3 is CASSQRRGKNTEAFF. The CDR3 nucleotides read TGTGCCAGCAGTCAGAGAAGGGGGAAGAACACTGAAGCTTTCTTT.

This clonotype was detected ten times or more. The chain is built from TRBV2 and TRBJ1-2; no clear D. The CDR3 runs to 14 residues. The germline gives CDR1 SNHLY, CDR2 FYNNEI. V was clipped by 7 bases and J by 3 bases, with 15 bases between them. This chain's CDR3 is CASITEGFYYGYTF. The CDR3 DNA follows: TGTGCCAGCATTACAGAGGGTTTCTACTATGGCTACACCTTC.

This clonotype showed up many times. The V call is TRBV6-1, the J call TRBJ2-4; 12 bases line up with TRBD2. CDR1 and CDR2 (germline): MNHNS, SASEGT. CDR3 length: 16 residues. V lost 3 bases and J lost 0; bases outside the gene matches: 0. CDR3 sequence reads: CASSEGLAGAKNIQYF. Written as DNA, the CDR3 is TGTGCCAGCAGTGAGGGACTAGCGGGAGCCAAAAACATTCAGTACTTC.

This clonotype was seen a few times. A much larger clonotype is one base distant, so this may be a read error. The rearrangement uses TRBV2 and TRBJ2-7; D is perhaps TRBD2 (6 bases). Germline V CDR1 and CDR2: SNHLY, FYNNEI. The CDR3 runs to 14 residues. Trimming took 4 bases from V and 2 from J, leaving 12 bases between them. The CDR3 spells CASSGGGITYEQYF. The CDR3 nucleotides read TGTGCCAGCAGTGGTGGAGGGATTACCTACGAGCAGTACTTC.

This clonotype was seen ten or more times. The chain recombines TRBV4-2 with TRBJ1-2; D is unresolved. Germline assignment: CDR1 LGHNA and CDR2 YNFKEQ. The CDR3 spans 15 residues. V dropped 0 bases and J dropped 8 bases, with 16 bases sitting between them. The CDR3 is CASSQDPERLKGYTF. DNA of the CDR3: TGTGCCAGCAGCCAAGATCCGGAGCGGTTGAAGGGCTACACCTTC.

This clonotype was observed a few times. The gene calls are TRBV20-1 and TRBJ1-1; 7 bases fit TRBD1. The trim removed 6 bases at V and 2 bases at J, leaving 9 bases unmatched. CDR1 is DFQATT and CDR2 is SNEGSKA in the germline V gene (reference sequence). The CDR3 runs 14 residues. CDR3 region: CSANIGTVNTEAFF. The CDR3 nucleotides read TGCAGTGCCAATATCGGGACAGTTAACACTGAAGCTTTCTTT.

This clonotype showed up many times. The rearrangement links TRBV7-9 to TRBJ2-7, with a weak D call TRBD2 (6 bases). Germline assignment: CDR1 SEHNR and CDR2 FQNEAQ (reference sequence). This CDR3 is built from 14 residues. V was cut by 6 bases and J by 7 bases, with 19 bases left in between. The CDR3 reads CASRAGGSIGEQYF. DNA for the CDR3: TGTGCCAGCAGAGCCGGGGGTTCAATCGGGGAGCAGTACTTC.

With regard to this clonotype: The junction differs from germline at one of its ends, possibly a read error. V usage is TRBV10-3 and J usage is TRBJ2-3, with D perhaps matching TRBD1 (6 bases). CDR1 ENHRY and CDR2 SYGVKD come from the germline V gene. The CDR3 contains 18 residues. CDR3 protein: CAISLDGTLTADTDMQYF. The CDR3 DNA reads as TGTGCCATCAGCTTAGACGGGACACTCACCGCCGACACAGATATGCAGTATTTT.

Concerning this clonotype itself: A read error is possible here, since a much larger clone lies one base away. The V gene is TRBV11-2, the J gene TRBJ1-2, with D maybe TRBD1 (6 bases). V was shortened by 5 bases and J by 6 bases, with 13 bases between the two germline ends. Germline-derived CDR1 and CDR2 are SGHAT and FQNNGV. The CDR3 sequence is 13 residues long. As DNA, the CDR3 is TGTGCCAGCAGCCAAGCAGGGGAGCATGGCTACACCTTC. Its protein is CASSQAGEHGYTF.

V is TRBV6-1 and J is TRBJ1-1, with D unclear. The V gene's germline CDR1 is MNHNS and CDR2 SASEGT. V shed 2 bases and J shed 6 bases, with 4 bases lying between them. The CDR3 covers 11 residues. CDR3 in DNA: TGTGCCAGCAGTGAAAGGGCTGAAGCTTTCTTT. Residues: CASSERAEAFF.

This clonotype was detected many times. This chain links TRBV7-2 with TRBJ1-1, with 11 bases lining up with TRBD1. V dropped 4 bases and J dropped 4; count of bases not matched to a gene: 14. The length of the CDR3 is 18 residues. Per germline, CDR1 SGHTA and CDR2 FQGNSA. The CDR3 is CASSSTGTGGSVSTEAFF. The CDR3 DNA reads as TGTGCCAGCAGCTCCACCGGGACAGGGGGATCGGTGAGCACTGAAGCTTTCTTT.

The chain recombines TRBV24-1 with TRBJ2-1; 10 bases map to TRBD1. Trimming took 4 bases from V and 6 from J; bases not matched to a gene: 5. The CDR3 sequence is 15 residues long. Germline CDR1 is KGHDR and CDR2 is SFDVKD. This CDR3 reads CATSDTRDRGNEQFF. Here the CDR3 DNA reads TGTGCCACCAGTGACACCCGGGACAGGGGCAATGAGCAGTTCTTC.

As concerns this clonotype: This may be a read error, as it is one base from a much larger clone. The V call is TRBV7-3, the J call TRBJ2-1; 8 bases line up with TRBD2. Germline lookup yields CDR1 SGHTA and CDR2 FQGTGA. V lost 7 bases and J lost 0; bases outside the gene matches: 2. This CDR3 comprises 14 residues. This CDR3 reads CASTGTSSYNEQFF. In nucleotides, the CDR3 is TGTGCCAGCACGGGGACTAGCTCCTACAATGAGCAGTTCTTC.

This clonotype was counted ten times or more. This chain links TRBV6-5 with TRBJ1-5; D remains ambiguous. The CDR3 has 15 amino acids. Between the trimmed V and J ends, which lost 7 bases and 0 bases, there was a span of 13 bases. The germline CDR1 and CDR2 sequences are MNHEY and SVGAGI. For the CDR3, the DNA is TGTGCCAGCAACGTCGCGGTTAATAGCAATCAGCCCCAGCATTTT. Its protein product is CASNVAVNSNQPQHF.

V gene TRBV2 combines with J gene TRBJ1-5; unclear D gene. The germline V and J ends were trimmed by 7 bases and 5 bases, with 9 bases remaining between them. This CDR3 region has 12 residues. CDR1 and CDR2 (germline): SNHLY, FYNNEI. In nucleotides, the CDR3 is TGTGCCAGCACTCGGTCCGATCAGCCCCAGCATTTT. Protein sequence: CASTRSDQPQHF.

J is TRBJ2-3 and V is TRBV5-8; 7 positions match TRBD2. After removal of 4 bases from V and 3 bases from J, the junction contained 8 bases not matched to a gene. CDR3 length: 15 amino acids. The germline CDR1 and CDR2 sequences are SGHTS and YDEGEE. The CDR3 loop is CASSATGGRTDTQYF. CDR3 DNA sequence: TGTGCCAGCAGCGCGACGGGAGGCCGGACAGATACGCAGTATTTT. Full variable domain (missing parts from reference TRBV5-8 and TRBJ2-3): EAGVTQSPTHLIKTRGQQATLRCSPISGHTSVYWYQQALGLGLQFLLWYDEGEERNRGNFPPRFSGRQFPNYSSELNVNALELEDSALYLCASSATGGRTDTQYFGPGTRLTVL.